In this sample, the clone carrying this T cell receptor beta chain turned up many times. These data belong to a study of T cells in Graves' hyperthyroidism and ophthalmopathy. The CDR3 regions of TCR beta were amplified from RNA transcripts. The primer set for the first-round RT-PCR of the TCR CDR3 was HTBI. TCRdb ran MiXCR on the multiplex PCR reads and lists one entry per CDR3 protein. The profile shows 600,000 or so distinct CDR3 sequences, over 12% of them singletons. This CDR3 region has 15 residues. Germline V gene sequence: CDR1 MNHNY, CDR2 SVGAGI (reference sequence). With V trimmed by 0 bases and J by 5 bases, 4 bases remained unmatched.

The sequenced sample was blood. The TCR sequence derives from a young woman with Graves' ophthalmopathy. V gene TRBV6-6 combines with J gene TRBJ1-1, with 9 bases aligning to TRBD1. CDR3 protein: CASSYSGQGLTEAFF. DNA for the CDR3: TGTGCCAGCAGTTACTCCGGACAGGGGCTTACTGAAGCTTTCTTT.